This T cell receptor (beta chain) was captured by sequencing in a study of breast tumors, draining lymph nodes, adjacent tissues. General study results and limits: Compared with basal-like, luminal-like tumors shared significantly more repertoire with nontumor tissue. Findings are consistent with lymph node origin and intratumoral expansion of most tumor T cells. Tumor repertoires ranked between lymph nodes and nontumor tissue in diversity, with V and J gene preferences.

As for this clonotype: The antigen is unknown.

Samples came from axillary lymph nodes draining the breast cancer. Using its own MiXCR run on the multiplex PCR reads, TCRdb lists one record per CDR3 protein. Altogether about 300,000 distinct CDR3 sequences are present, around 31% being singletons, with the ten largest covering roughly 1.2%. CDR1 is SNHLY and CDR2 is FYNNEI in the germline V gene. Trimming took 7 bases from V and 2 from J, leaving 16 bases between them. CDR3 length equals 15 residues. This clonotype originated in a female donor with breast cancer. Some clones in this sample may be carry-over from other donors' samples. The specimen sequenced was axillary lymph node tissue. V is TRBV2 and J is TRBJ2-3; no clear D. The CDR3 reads CASIETQLFTDTQYF. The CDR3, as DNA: TGTGCCAGCATTGAGACACAACTATTCACAGATACGCAGTATTTT. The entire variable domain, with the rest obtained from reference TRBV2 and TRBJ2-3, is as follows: EPEVTQTPSHQVTQMGQEVILRCVPISNHLYFYWYRQILGQKVEFLVSFYNNEISEKSEIFDDQFSVERPDGSNFTLKIRSTKLEDSAMYFCASIETQLFTDTQYFGPGTRLTVL.